This T cell receptor (beta chain) was documented in a study of blood T cell repertoires in COVID-19. Whole-study context: Whether acute or convalescent, the COVID-19 samples came from the United States, Italy and Spain. PBMCs, B-cell-depleted T cells, or T cells provided the cDNA or gDNA that made up the material.

This CDR3 comprises 13 residues. V was clipped by 5 bases and J by 2 bases, with 9 bases between them. From germline, CDR1 is SEHNR and CDR2 FQNEAQ (reference sequence). Per the original data handling: For nucleated cells, counts were estimated from reference gene primer amplification. Sequencing used immunoSEQ multiplex PCR; TCRdb keeps in-frame clones, though not all of them. V, J and clone size reflect that table, while D and trimming were determined from the DNA. Of around 130,000 clones listed, 80% are singletons. This receptor was obtained from a man between 70 and 80 years old with acute or convalescent COVID-19. This chain joins TRBV7-9 and TRBJ1-2; possibly TRBD1 for D (6 bases). What was sequenced was peripheral blood. DNA of the CDR3: TGTGCCAGCAGCCTGCAGGGGAACTATGGCTACACCTTC. This translates into CASSLQGNYGYTF.